This entry features one T cell receptor (beta chain) sequence. Clones were read by immunoSEQ multiplex PCR, and TCRdb kept only the in-frame ones, dropping some. The table shows approximately 70,000 clones, with roughly 98% occurring only once. CDR1 is MGHRA and CDR2 is YSYEKL in the germline V gene. This CDR3 is built from 17 residues. Trimming cost V 1 base and J 6 bases; bases outside gene matches: 14. The data originate from a study of technical replicates of blood from several donors. J is TRBJ2-7 and V is TRBV4-1; TRBD2 matches 8 bases. The sample taken for sequencing was T cells isolated from PBMCs. The receptor was isolated from a human donor in good health. DNA for the CDR3: TGCGCCAGCAGCCAAGCTGGTCTAGCGGGCCGTTCCCCCGAGCAGTACTTC. Protein sequence: CASSQAGLAGRSPEQYF.